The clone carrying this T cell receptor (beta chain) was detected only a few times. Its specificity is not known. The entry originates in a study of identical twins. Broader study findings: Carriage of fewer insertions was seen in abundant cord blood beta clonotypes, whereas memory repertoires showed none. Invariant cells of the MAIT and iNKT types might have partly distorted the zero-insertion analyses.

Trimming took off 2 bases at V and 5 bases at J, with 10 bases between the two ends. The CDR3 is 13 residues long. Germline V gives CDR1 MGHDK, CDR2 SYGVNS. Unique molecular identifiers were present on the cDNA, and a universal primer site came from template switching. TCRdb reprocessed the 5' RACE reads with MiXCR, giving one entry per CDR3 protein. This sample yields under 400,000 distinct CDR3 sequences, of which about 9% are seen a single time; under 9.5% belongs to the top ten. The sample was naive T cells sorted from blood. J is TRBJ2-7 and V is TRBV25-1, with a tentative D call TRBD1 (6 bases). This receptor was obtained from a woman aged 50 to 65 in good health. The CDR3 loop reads CASSEGGRNEQYV. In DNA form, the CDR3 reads TGTGCCAGCAGTGAAGGGGGCAGGAACGAGCAGTACGTC.